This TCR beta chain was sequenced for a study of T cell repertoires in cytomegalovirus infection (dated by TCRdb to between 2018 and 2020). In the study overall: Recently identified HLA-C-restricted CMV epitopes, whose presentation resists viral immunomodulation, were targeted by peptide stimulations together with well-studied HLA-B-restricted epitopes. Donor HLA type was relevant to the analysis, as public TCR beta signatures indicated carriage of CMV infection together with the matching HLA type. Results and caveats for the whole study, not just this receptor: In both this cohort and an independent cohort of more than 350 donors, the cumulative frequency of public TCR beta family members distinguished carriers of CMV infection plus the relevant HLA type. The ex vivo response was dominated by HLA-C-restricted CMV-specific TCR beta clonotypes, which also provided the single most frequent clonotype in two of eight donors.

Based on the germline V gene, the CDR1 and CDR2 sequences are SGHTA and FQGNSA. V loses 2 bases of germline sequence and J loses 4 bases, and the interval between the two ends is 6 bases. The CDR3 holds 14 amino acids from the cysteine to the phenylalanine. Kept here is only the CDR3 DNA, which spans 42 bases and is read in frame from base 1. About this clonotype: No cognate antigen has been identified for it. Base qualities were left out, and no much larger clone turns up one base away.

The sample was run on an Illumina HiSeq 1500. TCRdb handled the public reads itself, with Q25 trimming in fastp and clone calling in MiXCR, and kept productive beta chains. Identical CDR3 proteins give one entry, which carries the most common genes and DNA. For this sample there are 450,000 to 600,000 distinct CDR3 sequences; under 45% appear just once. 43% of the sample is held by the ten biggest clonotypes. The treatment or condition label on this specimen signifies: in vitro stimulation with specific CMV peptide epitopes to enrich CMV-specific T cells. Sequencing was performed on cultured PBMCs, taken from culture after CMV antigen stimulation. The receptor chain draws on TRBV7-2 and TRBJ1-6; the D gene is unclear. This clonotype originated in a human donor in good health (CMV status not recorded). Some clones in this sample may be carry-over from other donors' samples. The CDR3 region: CASSLQVYNSPLHF. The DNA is TGTGCCAGCAGCTTACAGGTGTATAATTCACCCCTCCACTTT.